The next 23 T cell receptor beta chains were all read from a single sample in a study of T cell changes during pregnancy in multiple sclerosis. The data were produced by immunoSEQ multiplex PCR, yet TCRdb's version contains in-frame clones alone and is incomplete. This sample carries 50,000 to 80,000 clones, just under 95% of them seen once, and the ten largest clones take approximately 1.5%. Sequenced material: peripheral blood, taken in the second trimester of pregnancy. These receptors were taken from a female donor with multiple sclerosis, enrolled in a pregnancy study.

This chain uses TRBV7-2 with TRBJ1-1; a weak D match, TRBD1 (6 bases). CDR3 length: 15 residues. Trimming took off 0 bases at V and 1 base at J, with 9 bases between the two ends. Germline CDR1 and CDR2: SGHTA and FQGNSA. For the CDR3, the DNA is TGTGCCAGCAGCTTAGCCGGGACACCGAACACTGAAGCTTTCTTT. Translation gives CASSLAGTPNTEAFF.

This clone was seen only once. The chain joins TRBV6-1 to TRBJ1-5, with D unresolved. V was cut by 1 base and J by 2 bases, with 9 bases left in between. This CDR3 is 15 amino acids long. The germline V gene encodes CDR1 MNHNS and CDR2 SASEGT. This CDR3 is CASSEGPGGNQPQHF. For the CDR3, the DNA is TGTGCCAGCAGTGAAGGGCCGGGAGGCAATCAGCCCCAGCATTTT.

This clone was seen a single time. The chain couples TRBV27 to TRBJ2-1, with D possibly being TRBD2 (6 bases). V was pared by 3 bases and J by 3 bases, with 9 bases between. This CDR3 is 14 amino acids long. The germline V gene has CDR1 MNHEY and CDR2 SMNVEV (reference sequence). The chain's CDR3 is CASSLSRDYNEQFF. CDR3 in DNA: TGTGCCAGCAGTTTGTCGCGGGACTACAATGAGCAGTTCTTC.

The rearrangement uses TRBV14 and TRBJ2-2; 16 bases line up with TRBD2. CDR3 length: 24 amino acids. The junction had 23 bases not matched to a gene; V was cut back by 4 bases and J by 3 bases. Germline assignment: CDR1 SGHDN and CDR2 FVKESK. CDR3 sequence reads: CASSRGRPGLAGGPLGRYTGELFF. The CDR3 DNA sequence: TGTGCCAGCAGCCGGGGACGACCGGGACTAGCGGGAGGGCCTTTGGGACGTTACACCGGGGAGCTGTTTTTT. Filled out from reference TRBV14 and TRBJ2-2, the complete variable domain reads EAGVTQFPSHSVIEKGQTVTLRCDPISGHDNLYWYRRVMGKEIKFLLHFVKESKQDESGMPNNRFLAERTGGTYSTLKVQPAELEDSGVYFCASSRGRPGLAGGPLGRYTGELFFGEGSRLTVL.

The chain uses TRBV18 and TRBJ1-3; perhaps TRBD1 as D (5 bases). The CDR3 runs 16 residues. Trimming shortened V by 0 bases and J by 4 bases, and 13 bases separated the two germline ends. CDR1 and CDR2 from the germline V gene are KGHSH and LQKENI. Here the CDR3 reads CASSPPQQQAGNTIYF. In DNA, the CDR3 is TGTGCCAGCTCACCACCTCAGCAACAGGCAGGAAACACCATATATTTT.

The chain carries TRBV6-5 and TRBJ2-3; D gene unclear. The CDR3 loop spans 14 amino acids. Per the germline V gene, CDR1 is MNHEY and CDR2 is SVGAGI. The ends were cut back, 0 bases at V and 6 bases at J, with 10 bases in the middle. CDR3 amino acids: CASSYSRWSDTQYF. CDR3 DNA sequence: TGTGCCAGCAGTTACTCGCGGTGGTCGGATACGCAGTATTTT.

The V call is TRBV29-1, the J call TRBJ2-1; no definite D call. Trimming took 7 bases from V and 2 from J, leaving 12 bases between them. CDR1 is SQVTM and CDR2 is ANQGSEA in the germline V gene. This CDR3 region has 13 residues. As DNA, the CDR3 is TGCAGCGCACAGTTGGGTACCTACAATGAGCAGTTCTTC. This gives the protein CSAQLGTYNEQFF.

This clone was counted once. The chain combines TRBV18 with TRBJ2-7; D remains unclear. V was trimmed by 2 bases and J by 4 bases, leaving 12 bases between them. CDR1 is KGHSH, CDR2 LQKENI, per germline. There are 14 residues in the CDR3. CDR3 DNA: TGTGCCAGCTCACCAGTTGAGGCCTCGTACGAGCAGTACTTC. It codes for CASSPVEASYEQYF.

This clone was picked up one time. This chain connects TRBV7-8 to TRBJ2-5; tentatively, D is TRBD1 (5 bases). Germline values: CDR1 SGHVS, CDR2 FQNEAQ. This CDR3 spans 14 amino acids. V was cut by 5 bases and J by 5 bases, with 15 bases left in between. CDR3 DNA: TGTGCCAGCAGCCAGAAGGGCCAGGGTGAGACCCAGTACTTC. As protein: CASSQKGQGETQYF.

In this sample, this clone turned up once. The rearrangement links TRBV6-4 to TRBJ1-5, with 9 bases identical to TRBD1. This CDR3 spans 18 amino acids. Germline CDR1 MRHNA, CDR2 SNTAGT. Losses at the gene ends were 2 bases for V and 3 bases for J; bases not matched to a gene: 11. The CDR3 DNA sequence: TGTGCCAGCAGTGACGCGGGGAACAGGGGGCCGGACAATCAGCCCCAGCATTTT. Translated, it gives CASSDAGNRGPDNQPQHF.

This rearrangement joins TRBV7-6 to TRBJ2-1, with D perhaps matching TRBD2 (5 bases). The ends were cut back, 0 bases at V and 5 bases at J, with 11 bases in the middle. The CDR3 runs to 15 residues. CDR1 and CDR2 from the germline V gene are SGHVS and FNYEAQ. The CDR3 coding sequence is TGTGCCAGCAGCTTAGCTGGTAGCGCGCACAATGAGCAGTTCTTC. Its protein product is CASSLAGSAHNEQFF.

The CDR3: CASRGDRVNTGELFF. CDR3 nucleotide sequence: TGCGCCAGCAGGGGGGACAGGGTCAACACCGGGGAGCTGTTTTTT. The rearrangement links TRBV23-1 to TRBJ2-2, with 9 bases lining up with TRBD1. TRBV23-1 is an open reading frame whose function is uncertain. The CDR3 length is 15 residues. After removal of 6 bases from V and 2 bases from J, the junction contained 4 bases not matched to a gene.

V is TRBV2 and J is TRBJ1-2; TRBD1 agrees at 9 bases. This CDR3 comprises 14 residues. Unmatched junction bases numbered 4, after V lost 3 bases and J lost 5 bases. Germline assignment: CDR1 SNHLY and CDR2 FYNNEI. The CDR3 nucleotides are TGTGCCAGCAGTGATGAGGGACAGGGTTATGGCTACACCTTC. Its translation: CASSDEGQGYGYTF.

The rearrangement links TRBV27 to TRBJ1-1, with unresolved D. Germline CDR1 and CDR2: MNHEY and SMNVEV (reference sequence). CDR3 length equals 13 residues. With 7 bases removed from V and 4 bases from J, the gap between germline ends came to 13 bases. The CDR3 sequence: CASTPFGATEAFF. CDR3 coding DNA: TGTGCCAGCACCCCTTTTGGAGCCACTGAAGCTTTCTTT.

The CDR3 protein is CASSGSGEKETQYF. The CDR3 coding sequence is TGTGCCAGCAGCGGCTCCGGGGAGAAAGAGACCCAGTACTTC. The chain is built from TRBV13 and TRBJ2-5, with D possibly being TRBD2 (5 bases). Trimming took off 5 bases at V and 3 bases at J, with 13 bases between the two ends. The CDR3 extends over 14 amino acids. CDR1 and CDR2 from the germline V gene are PRHDT and FYEKMQ (reference sequence).

Here the CDR3 reads CASSLIGQGNYGYTF. The CDR3 nucleotides read TGCGCCAGCAGCTTAATCGGACAGGGGAACTATGGCTACACCTTC. V and J are TRBV5-1 and TRBJ1-2; 9 nucleotides agree with TRBD1. This CDR3 comprises 15 residues. Germline V gene sequence: CDR1 SGHRS, CDR2 YFSETQ. The V gene end was trimmed by 2 bases and the J gene end by 2 bases; junction bases not matched to a gene: 4.

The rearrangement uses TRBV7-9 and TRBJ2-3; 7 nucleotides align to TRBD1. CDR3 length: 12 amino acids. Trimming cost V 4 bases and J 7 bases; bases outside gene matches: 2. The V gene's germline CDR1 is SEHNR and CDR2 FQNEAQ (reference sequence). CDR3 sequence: CASSSGGNTQYF. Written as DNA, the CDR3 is TGTGCCAGCAGCTCAGGGGGAAATACGCAGTATTTT.

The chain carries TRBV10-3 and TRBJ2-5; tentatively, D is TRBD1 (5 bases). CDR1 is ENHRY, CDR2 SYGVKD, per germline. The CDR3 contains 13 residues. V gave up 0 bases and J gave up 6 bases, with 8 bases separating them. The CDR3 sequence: CAISESGAQTQYF. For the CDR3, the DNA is TGTGCCATCAGTGAGTCTGGGGCCCAGACCCAGTACTTC.

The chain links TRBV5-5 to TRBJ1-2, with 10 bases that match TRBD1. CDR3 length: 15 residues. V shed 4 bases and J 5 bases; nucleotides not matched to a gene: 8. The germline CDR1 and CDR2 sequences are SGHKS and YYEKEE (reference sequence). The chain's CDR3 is CASSPGTGEWYGYTF. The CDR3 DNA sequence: TGTGCCAGCAGCCCGGGGACAGGGGAATGGTATGGCTACACCTTC.

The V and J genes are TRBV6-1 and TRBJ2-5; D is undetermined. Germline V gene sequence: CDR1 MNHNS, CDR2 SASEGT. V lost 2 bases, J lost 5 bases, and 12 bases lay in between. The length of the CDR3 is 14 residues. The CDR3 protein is CASSESQGSETQYF. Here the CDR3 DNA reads TGTGCCAGCAGTGAAAGTCAAGGTAGCGAGACCCAGTACTTC.

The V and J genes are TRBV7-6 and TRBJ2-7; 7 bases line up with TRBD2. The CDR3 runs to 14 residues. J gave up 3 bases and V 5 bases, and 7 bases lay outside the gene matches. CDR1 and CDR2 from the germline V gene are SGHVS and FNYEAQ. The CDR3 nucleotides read TGTGCCAGCAGCCTGGCTAGCGGACACTACGAGCAGTACTTC. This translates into CASSLASGHYEQYF.

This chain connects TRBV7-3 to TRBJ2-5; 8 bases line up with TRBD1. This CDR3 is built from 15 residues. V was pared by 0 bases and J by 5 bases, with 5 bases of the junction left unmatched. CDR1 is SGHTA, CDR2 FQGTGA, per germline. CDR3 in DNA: TGTGCCAGCAGCTTAACGACAGGGGTTGGCGAGACCCAGTACTTC. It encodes CASSLTTGVGETQYF. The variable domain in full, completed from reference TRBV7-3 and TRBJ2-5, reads GAGVSQTPSNKVTEKGKYVELRCDPISGHTALYWYRQSLGQGPEFLIYFQGTGAADDSGLPNDRFFAVRPEGSVSTLKIQRTERGDSAVYLCASSLTTGVGETQYFGPGTRLLVL.

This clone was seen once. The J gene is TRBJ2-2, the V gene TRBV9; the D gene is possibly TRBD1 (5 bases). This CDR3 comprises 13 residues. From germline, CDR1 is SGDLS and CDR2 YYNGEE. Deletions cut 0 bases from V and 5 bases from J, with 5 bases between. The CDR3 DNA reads TGTGCCAGCAGCGTAGACAGGACCGGGGAGCTGTTTTTT. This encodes CASSVDRTGELFF.